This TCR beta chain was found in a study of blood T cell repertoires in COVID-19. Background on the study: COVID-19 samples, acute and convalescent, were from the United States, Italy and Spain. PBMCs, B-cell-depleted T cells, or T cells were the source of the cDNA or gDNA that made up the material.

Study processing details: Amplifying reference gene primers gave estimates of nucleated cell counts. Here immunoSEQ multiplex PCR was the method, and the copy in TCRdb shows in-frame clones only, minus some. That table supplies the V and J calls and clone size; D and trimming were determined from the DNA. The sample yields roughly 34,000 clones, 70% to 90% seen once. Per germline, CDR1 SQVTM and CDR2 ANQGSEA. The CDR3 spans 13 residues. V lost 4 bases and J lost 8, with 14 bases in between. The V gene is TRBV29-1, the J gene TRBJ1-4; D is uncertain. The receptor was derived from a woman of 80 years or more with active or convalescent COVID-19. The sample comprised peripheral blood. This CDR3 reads CSVAVNPGEKLFF. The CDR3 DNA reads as TGCAGCGTTGCGGTGAATCCGGGGGAAAAACTGTTTTTT.